This T cell receptor (beta chain) was obtained from a study of T cell responses to AZD1222 COVID-19 vaccine. Study-wide results and limits: Clonal diversity was possibly underestimated, and the donors were mostly white British, with more females. Spike-spanning, vaccine-associated CD4 TCRs were dominant at 160-218 and 743-854. Nearly half of spike-specific TCRs reportedly target unmutated variant regions. Spike-specific TCR breadth and depth were elevated following two AZD1222 doses.

Here immunoSEQ multiplex PCR was the method, and the copy in TCRdb shows in-frame clones only, minus some. The data show 140,000 to 150,000 clones, 92% seen once. From germline, CDR1 is LNHNV and CDR2 YYDKDF (reference sequence). V was cut by 0 bases and J by 4 bases, with 10 bases left in between. The CDR3 contains 14 residues. This clone was observed a single time. Its antigen is not identified. V usage is TRBV15 and J usage is TRBJ2-7; D tentatively fits TRBD1 or TRBD2 (6 bases each). This clonotype was sampled from an adult in good health. The sequencing used peripheral blood, collected on day 0 of AZD1222 vaccination. The CDR3 bases are TGTGCCACCAGCAGAGAGGGGGGCGGGTACGAGCAGTACTTC. Amino acids: CATSREGGGYEQYF.